This TCR beta chain came from a study of T-cell memory formation after mild COVID-19. Study context: TCR clusters were largely donor specific. Overall study findings and caveats: Shrinking CD4+ clones were chiefly CM and EM; CD8+ ones were chiefly EMRA.

Germline loops: CDR1 MGHRA, CDR2 YSYEKL. Trimming took off 1 base at V and 5 bases at J, with 14 bases between the two ends. The length of the CDR3 is 16 residues. The TCR alpha and TCR beta cDNA libraries, bearing sample barcodes and UMIs, were generated by 5'RACE using constant-segment primers. TCRdb processed the 5' RACE reads anew with MiXCR; each CDR3 protein has one entry. The sample records about 390,000 distinct CDR3 sequences, 20% to 25% being singletons. This clonotype was found a few times. Its target is unknown. The TCR originated in an adult woman who had mild COVID-19 (a few samples of this study predate the infection). Cell type and time point are not known. The sample taken for sequencing was PBMCs or a T cell subset sorted from them (not recorded which). The rearrangement joins TRBV4-1 to TRBJ2-2; D may correspond to TRBD1 or TRBD2 (5 bases each). The DNA for the CDR3 is TGCGCCAGCAGCCAAGGAGGGCGGACACTGACCGGGGAGCTGTTTTTT. Amino acid sequence: CASSQGGRTLTGELFF.